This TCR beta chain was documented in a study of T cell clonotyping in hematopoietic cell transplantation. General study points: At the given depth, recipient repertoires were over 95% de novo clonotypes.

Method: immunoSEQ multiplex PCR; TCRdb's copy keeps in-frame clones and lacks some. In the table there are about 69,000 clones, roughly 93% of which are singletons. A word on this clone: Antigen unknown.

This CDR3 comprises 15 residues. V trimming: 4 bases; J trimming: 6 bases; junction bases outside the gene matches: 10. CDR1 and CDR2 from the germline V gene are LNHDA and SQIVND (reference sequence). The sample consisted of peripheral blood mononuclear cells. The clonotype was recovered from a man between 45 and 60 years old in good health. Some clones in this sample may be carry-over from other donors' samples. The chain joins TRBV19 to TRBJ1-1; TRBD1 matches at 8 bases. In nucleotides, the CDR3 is TGTGCCAGTAGTACCGACGACAGGGGTTGGGCTGAAGCTTTCTTT. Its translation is CASSTDDRGWAEAFF.